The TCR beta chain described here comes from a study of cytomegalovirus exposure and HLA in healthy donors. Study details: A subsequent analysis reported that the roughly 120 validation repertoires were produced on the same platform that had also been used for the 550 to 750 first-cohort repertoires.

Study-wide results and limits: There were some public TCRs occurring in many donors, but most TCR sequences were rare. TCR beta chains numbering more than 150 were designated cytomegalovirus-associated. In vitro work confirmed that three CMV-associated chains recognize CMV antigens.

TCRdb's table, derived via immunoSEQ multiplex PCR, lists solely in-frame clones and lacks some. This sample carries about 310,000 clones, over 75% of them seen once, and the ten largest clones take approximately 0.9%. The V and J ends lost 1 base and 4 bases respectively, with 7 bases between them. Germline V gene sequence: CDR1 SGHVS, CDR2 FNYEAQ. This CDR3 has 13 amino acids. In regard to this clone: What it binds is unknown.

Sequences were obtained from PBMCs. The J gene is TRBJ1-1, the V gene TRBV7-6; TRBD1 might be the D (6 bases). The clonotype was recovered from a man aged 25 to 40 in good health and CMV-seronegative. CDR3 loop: CASSLGQATEAFF. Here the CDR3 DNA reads TGTGCCAGCAGCTTAGGACAGGCCACTGAAGCTTTCTTT.